This T cell receptor beta chain is from a study of blood T cell repertoires in COVID-19. There are 15 residues in the CDR3. Trimming stripped 0 bases from V and 3 bases from J, with 13 bases between. CDR1 is SGDLS, CDR2 YYNGEE, per germline. Sequenced by immunoSEQ multiplex PCR; TCRdb stores in-frame clones only, minus some. Of approximately 360,000 clones listed, about 89% are singletons. The chain recombines TRBV9 with TRBJ2-7; D perhaps matches TRBD2 (5 bases). This receptor was taken from a man aged 40-49 years in a cohort exposed to, infected with or recovered from COVID-19 (not recorded which). Sequences were obtained from PBMCs or T cells enriched from blood (not recorded which). The chain's CDR3 is CASSVAGSEGYEQYF. In DNA, the CDR3 is TGTGCCAGCAGCGTAGCTGGGAGTGAGGGCTACGAGCAGTACTTC.